This TCR beta chain was captured by sequencing in a study of quantifying T cell responses using KT2 cells. Study-wide background: TCR alpha and beta constant-region primers primed reverse transcription of RNA.

Known numbers of the T cell clone KT2 were added to PBMC. Concerning this clonotype itself: A read error may be the cause here, since a much bigger clone is one base away.

The germline gives CDR1 MNHEY, CDR2 SMNVEV (reference sequence). V was cut by 5 bases and J by 6 bases, with 20 bases left in between. The CDR3 covers 16 residues. An oligo carrying a UMI was ligated to the cDNA 3' end. An equimolar mix of RC1.1 and RC1.2 primed the beta chain across TRBC1 and TRBC2. Starting with the second PCR, alpha and beta TCR chains went through separate processing. Using its own MiXCR run on the UMI-ligation and nested PCR reads, TCRdb lists one record per CDR3 protein. The sample lists over 55,000 distinct CDR3 sequences, 10% to 15% occurring once. The sequencing input was PBMCs spiked with cells of the T cell clone KT2. The clonotype comes from a human donor. J is TRBJ2-1 and V is TRBV27, with D tentatively TRBD1 (5 bases). The CDR3 region is CASSILQGPVLNEQFF. The CDR3 nucleotides read TGTGCCAGCAGTATCCTCCAGGGTCCCGTCCTCAATGAGCAGTTCTTC.